The entry below gives a single T cell receptor (beta chain) sequence along with its context. This clonotype has more than one count but fewer than ten. The clone's antigen remains unknown. It has no much larger one-base neighbor in the sample; base qualities were not kept. The V end loses 5 bases and the J end loses 5 bases, and a stretch of 15 bases separates them. The CDR3, cysteine through phenylalanine, is 14 amino acids long. Of all the DNA, just the CDR3 is kept, 42 bases in frame from base 1. The data were obtained in a study of T cells after yellow fever vaccination (dated 2019 in TCRdb). Broadly, across the study: The SMART-Seq v4 Ultra Low Input RNA kit was used to prepare libraries from fractions with low cell numbers. To track T-cell clones before and after primary and booster YFV17D yellow fever vaccination, bulk TCR alpha and beta repertoires were sequenced longitudinally. The cohort comprised two healthy male donors, one aged 18 to 30 and one aged 30 to 40 years. Blood was collected at multiple timepoints before and after primary and secondary immunization, and bulk PBMC replicates and cell subsets were isolated.

The sample's treatment or condition, from its label and the paper: live attenuated yellow fever vaccine strain. At each blood-draw timepoint, two biological replicates of bulk PBMCs were obtained. PBMCs were isolated from peripheral blood using a standard Ficoll-Paque protocol. TriZol was used to extract RNA from bulk PBMCs, CD4 and CD8 fractions, and dextramer-positive and dextramer-negative fractions. What the work shows at the level of the full study, not this receptor alone: Most clones expanded after primary vaccination were re-detected after the booster (almost 97% of CD4 and roughly 85% of CD8), suggesting broad memory maintenance. The secondary T-cell response was found to be weaker but faster than the primary response, with a peak reached on day 5 rather than on day 15. FACS-sorted repertoires could contain abundant contaminating clonotypes from the bulk population, so computational filtering was required. A small share of clonotypes occurred in both CD4 and CD8 compartments, likely arising from convergent recombination. Only a couple of donors were included in the study, so the extent to which the findings can be generalized is limited.

TCR cDNA was synthesized by 5'RACE template switching, through which a universal primer site and unique molecular identifiers were introduced. cDNA synthesis was primed from both the TCR alpha and TCR beta constant segments. Two PCR steps were used to amplify libraries, with sample barcodes and sequencing adapters being added in the second step. Libraries were sequenced on Illumina HiSeq 2500 (2x100 bp) or NovaSeq (2x150 bp). Concerning the study's data processing: Reads were demultiplexed and collapsed into UMI consensus sequences with MIGEC, and V(D)J alignment was performed with MiXCR. Vaccine-responding clonotypes were defined with edgeR using replicate PBMC samples, requiring FDR below 0.01 and a log2 fold change above 5 up to day 15. Each bulk clonotype received a CD4 or CD8 identity based on whether the sequenced CD4 or CD8 repertoire contained that clonotype at higher abundance. TCRdb's own reprocessing of the public reads used fastp at Q25 and MiXCR and kept productive beta chains. Every entry covers one CDR3 protein and lists the most common genes and DNA from its rows. For this entry, the V and J calls and clone size follow TCRdb and not the study's own pipeline. The sample table records around 530,000 distinct CDR3 sequences; 17% of these occur just once. The biggest ten clones account for 17% of the sample.

This sequence originates from a man aged 18 to 35 who received the YFV17D yellow fever vaccine. The source material was PBMCs, sampled 5 days after the first yellow fever vaccination. The receptor chain draws on TRBV12-3 or TRBV12-4 and TRBJ2-5, and perhaps TRBD1 as D gene, on 6 matching bases. At the DNA level, the sequence is TGTGCCAGCAGTCAGGGAAGGGGGTGGGAGACCCAGTACTTC. Its protein product is CASSQGRGWETQYF.